Below are 20 T cell receptor beta chains sequenced from a single sample in a study of blood T cell repertoires in COVID-19. TCRdb's copy holds only in-frame clones and misses some; the assay was immunoSEQ multiplex PCR. The sample carries tens of thousands of clones, about 90% recorded once. The sequenced material came from peripheral blood. Source of these receptors: a human donor in a cohort sampled during active COVID-19.

The sample holds one count of this clone. For the CDR3, the DNA is TGCGCCAGCAGCCAAGATTCGAGAGTGCCTAGGACAGCCACGGATGAAGCTTTCTTT. Translated: CASSQDSRVPRTATDEAFF. The chain employs TRBV4-1 and TRBJ1-1; perhaps TRBD1 as D (6 bases). Trimming left V 0 bases short and J 7 bases short, with 27 bases between. This CDR3 is built from 19 residues. The germline V gene encodes CDR1 MGHRA and CDR2 YSYEKL.

The J gene is TRBJ2-5, the V gene TRBV5-1; 8 bases align to TRBD2. Per the germline V gene, CDR1 is SGHRS and CDR2 is YFSETQ. This CDR3 region has 17 residues. The V gene end was trimmed by 3 bases and the J gene end by 2 bases; junction bases not matched to a gene: 12. CDR3 in amino acids: CASSWGSGRGLQETQYF. As DNA, the CDR3 is TGCGCCAGCAGCTGGGGGAGCGGGAGAGGTCTACAAGAGACCCAGTACTTC.

This clone was counted between two and nine times. The chain carries TRBV28 and TRBJ2-5; tentative D call: TRBD2 (7 bases). Germline V gene sequence: CDR1 MDHEN, CDR2 SYDVKM. Trimming stripped 8 bases from V and 4 bases from J, with 17 bases between. The CDR3 is made up of 14 amino acids. The CDR3 coding sequence is TGTGCCAGCGAAGGGGGGGGTCGGCCAGAGACCCAGTACTTC. Protein product: CASEGGGRPETQYF. The full variable domain, its missing parts supplied by reference TRBV28 and TRBJ2-5, is DVKVTQSSRYLVKRTGEKVFLECVQDMDHENMFWYRQDPGLGLRLIYFSYDVKMKEKGDIPEGYSVSREKKERFSLILESASTNQTSMYLCASEGGGRPETQYFGPGTRLLVL.

V usage is TRBV19 and J usage is TRBJ1-6; D may be TRBD1 (6 bases). Germline assignment: CDR1 LNHDA and CDR2 SQIVND (reference sequence). Trimming shortened V by 5 bases and J by 7 bases, and 15 bases separated the two germline ends. CDR3 length: 15 amino acids. CDR3 nucleotides: TGTGCCAGTAGTGGATACAGGGATGAGAATTCACCCCTCCACTTT. This codes for CASSGYRDENSPLHF.

This clone has more than one count but fewer than ten. This chain connects TRBV19 to TRBJ2-1, with TRBD1 as a possible D gene (6 bases). The germline V gene has CDR1 LNHDA and CDR2 SQIVND (reference sequence). Trimming left V 5 bases short and J 7 bases short, with 12 bases between. This CDR3 contains 13 residues. CDR3 nucleotide sequence: TGTGCCAGTAGTCTACAGGGTGGGAATGAGCAGTTCTTC. This codes for CASSLQGGNEQFF.

The chain links TRBV19 to TRBJ2-4, with 7 bases matching TRBD1. V was pared by 7 bases and J by 3 bases, with 6 bases of the junction left unmatched. CDR1 and CDR2 from the germline V gene are LNHDA and SQIVND (reference sequence). This CDR3 has 14 amino acids. The CDR3 coding sequence is TGTGCCAGTAAGTTGGCAGGGGGCAAAAACATTCAGTACTTC. This sequence encodes CASKLAGGKNIQYF. Using reference TRBV19 and TRBJ2-4 for the parts outside the CDR3, the full variable domain is DGGITQSPKYLFRKEGQNVTLSCEQNLNHDAMYWYRQDPGQGLRLIYYSQIVNDFQKGDIAEGYSVSREKKESFPLTVTSAQKNPTAFYLCASKLAGGKNIQYFGAGTRLSVL.

The genes are TRBV6-2 or TRBV6-3 and TRBJ2-1; 11 nucleotides align to TRBD2. The CDR3 contains 14 residues. V gave up 2 bases and J gave up 11 bases; unmatched junction bases: 5. In germline, CDR1 is MNHEY, CDR2 SVGEGT. Here the CDR3 DNA reads TGTGCCAGCAGTTACACCGGGACTAGCGGCAAGCAGTTCTTC. It is translated as CASSYTGTSGKQFF.

This sequence joins TRBV4-1 and TRBJ2-1, with 14 positions matching TRBD2. There are 22 residues in the CDR3. The germline V gene has CDR1 MGHRA and CDR2 YSYEKL. J was trimmed by 7 bases and V by 1 base; bases with no gene match: 21. CDR3 sequence: CASSQGYTKGTSGSRLANEQFF. DNA for the CDR3: TGCGCCAGCAGCCAAGGGTACACCAAAGGGACTAGCGGGAGTCGACTTGCGAATGAGCAGTTCTTC.

There are a few counts of this clone. The chain uses TRBV7-9 and TRBJ2-1; D is possibly TRBD1 (5 bases). Germline V gene data show CDR1 as SEHNR and CDR2 as FQNEAQ (reference sequence). The CDR3 has 15 residues. Trimming cost V 2 bases and J 6 bases, with 14 bases left between them. The CDR3 nucleotides are TGTGCCAGCAGCTTATGGACAAGTCAGAGCAATGAGCAGTTCTTC. Translation: CASSLWTSQSNEQFF.

CDR3 nucleotide sequence: TGTGCCAGCAGCTGGGGAAGGCGGGAGATCACCGGGGAGCTGTTTTTT. This codes for CASSWGRREITGELFF. This chain connects TRBV7-8 to TRBJ2-2, with TRBD2 matching over 7 bases. Germline V gene sequence: CDR1 SGHVS, CDR2 FQNEAQ. The V gene end was trimmed by 4 bases and the J gene end by 4 bases; junction bases not matched to a gene: 9. The CDR3 extends over 16 amino acids.

V usage is TRBV10-2 and J usage is TRBJ1-2; D may be TRBD1 (5 bases). This CDR3 spans 15 amino acids. Trimming stripped 1 base from V and 2 bases from J, with 11 bases between. Germline V CDR1 and CDR2: WSHSY, SAAADI. The CDR3 region is CASSEFVGGNYGYTF. The CDR3 nucleotides are TGCGCCAGCAGTGAGTTCGTTGGGGGGAACTATGGCTACACCTTC.

The chain combines TRBV7-2 with TRBJ1-2; maybe TRBD1 (6 bases). Trimming removed 0 bases at V and 3 bases at J, with 11 bases between. Germline V gives CDR1 SGHTA, CDR2 FQGNSA. This CDR3 comprises 15 residues. CDR3: CASSLAVGADYGYTF. Here the CDR3 DNA reads TGTGCCAGCAGCTTAGCAGTGGGGGCGGACTATGGCTACACCTTC.

The V call is TRBV5-1, the J call TRBJ2-3; D is unresolved. This CDR3 is 13 amino acids long. With 0 bases removed from V and 6 bases from J, the gap between germline ends came to 8 bases. In germline, CDR1 is SGHRS, CDR2 YFSETQ. The CDR3 protein is CASSLGGVDTQYF. CDR3 nucleotide sequence: TGCGCCAGCAGCTTGGGAGGCGTCGATACGCAGTATTTT. Using reference TRBV5-1 and TRBJ2-3 for the parts outside the CDR3, the full variable domain is KAGVTQTPRYLIKTRGQQVTLSCSPISGHRSVSWYQQTPGQGLQFLFEYFSETQRNKGNFPGRFSGRQFSNSRSEMNVSTLELGDSALYLCASSLGGVDTQYFGPGTRLTVL.

The CDR3 protein is CATSDSLTRALTGELFF. The CDR3 DNA is TGTGCCACCAGTGATTCCCTGACTAGGGCCCTCACCGGGGAGCTGTTTTTT. The V call is TRBV24-1, the J call TRBJ2-2; D perhaps matches TRBD2 (6 bases). Germline CDR1 and CDR2: KGHDR and SFDVKD. The ends were cut back, 2 bases at V and 4 bases at J, with 16 bases in the middle. CDR3 length equals 17 residues.

This clone was seen once. The chain links TRBV5-8 to TRBJ1-1; 9 bases fit TRBD1. Germline V gives CDR1 SGHTS, CDR2 YDEGEE. CDR3 length: 14 residues. The V and J ends lost 6 bases and 7 bases, in that order; junction bases with no gene match: 10. Here the CDR3 DNA reads TGTGCCAGCACAACGGGGGGACAGGGTTTTGAAGCTTTCTTT. Its translation: CASTTGGQGFEAFF.

A single count supports this clone. The chain carries TRBV20-1 and TRBJ2-7; D ambiguous. Trimming removed 3 bases from V and 2 bases from J, with 17 bases in between. Germline assignment: CDR1 DFQATT and CDR2 SNEGSKA (reference sequence). This CDR3 has 15 amino acids. CDR3 in amino acids: CSASSERTKTYEQYF. CDR3 DNA: TGCAGTGCTAGTAGTGAGCGTACTAAAACCTACGAGCAGTACTTC.

This chain uses TRBV5-8 with TRBJ2-1; D perhaps matches TRBD1 (6 bases). Trimming removed 2 bases at V and 5 bases at J, with 20 bases between. The germline V gene encodes CDR1 SGHTS and CDR2 YDEGEE. The CDR3 has 17 amino acids. The chain's CDR3 is CASSFPLNDRSNNEQFF. CDR3 bases: TGTGCCAGCAGCTTCCCCCTTAACGACAGGAGTAACAATGAGCAGTTCTTC.

For the CDR3, the DNA is TGTGCCAGCAGTGCCCGGGGGACTTCTACGAGGGATACGCAGTATTTT. Amino acid sequence: CASSARGTSTRDTQYF. The V call is TRBV2, the J call TRBJ2-3; TRBD2 might be the D (6 bases). This CDR3 has 16 residues. Germline CDR1 reads SNHLY; CDR2 reads FYNNEI. Deletions cut 4 bases from V and 6 bases from J, with 20 bases between.

This chain connects TRBV11-2 to TRBJ1-2; possible D gene TRBD1, 6 bases. Germline CDR1 is SGHAT and CDR2 is FQNNGV. With 4 bases removed from V and 3 bases from J, the gap between germline ends came to 12 bases. The CDR3 loop spans 14 amino acids. The CDR3 is CASSSYRDYYGYTF. CDR3 bases: TGTGCCAGCAGCTCCTACAGGGATTACTATGGCTACACCTTC.

This clone has more than one count but fewer than ten. The V and J genes are TRBV28 and TRBJ2-3; the D gene is possibly TRBD2 (6 bases). The V gene lost 11 bases and the J gene lost 3 bases, with 15 bases spanning the gap. Germline V gene data show CDR1 as MDHEN and CDR2 as SYDVKM. The CDR3 consists of 13 residues. CDR3 DNA sequence: TGTGCCGGGACGGGTGGGGGGACAGATACGCAGTATTTT. This codes for CAGTGGGTDTQYF.